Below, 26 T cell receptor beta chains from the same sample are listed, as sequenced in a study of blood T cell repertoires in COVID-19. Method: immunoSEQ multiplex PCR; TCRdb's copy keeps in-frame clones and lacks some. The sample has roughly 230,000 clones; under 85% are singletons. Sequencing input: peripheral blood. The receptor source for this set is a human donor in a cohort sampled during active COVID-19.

For the CDR3, the DNA is TGTGCCAGCAGCTTAGGATCAGCAGGCCGGAGGCCGGGGGAGCAGTACTTC. Its translation: CASSLGSAGRRPGEQYF. The chain employs TRBV7-2 and TRBJ2-7; the D gene is possibly TRBD2 (5 bases). The CDR3 contains 17 residues. V was trimmed by 1 base and J by 7 bases, leaving 23 bases between them. Germline V lookup: CDR1 SGHTA, CDR2 FQGNSA. The full variable domain, its missing parts supplied by reference TRBV7-2 and TRBJ2-7, is GAGVSQSPSNKVTEKGKDVELRCDPISGHTALYWYRQSLGQGLEFLIYFQGNSAPDKSGLPSDRFSAERTGGSVSTLTIQRTQQEDSAVYLCASSLGSAGRRPGEQYFGPGTRLTVT.

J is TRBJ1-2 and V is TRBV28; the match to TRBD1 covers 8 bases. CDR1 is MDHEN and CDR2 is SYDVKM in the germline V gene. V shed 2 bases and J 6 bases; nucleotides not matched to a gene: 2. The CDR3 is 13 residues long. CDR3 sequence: CASSLGQGHGYTF. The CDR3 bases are TGTGCCAGCAGTTTAGGACAGGGACATGGCTACACCTTC.

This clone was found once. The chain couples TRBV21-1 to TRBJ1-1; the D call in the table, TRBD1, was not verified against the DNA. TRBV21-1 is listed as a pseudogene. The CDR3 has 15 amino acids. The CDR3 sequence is CASSARRTGDTEAFF. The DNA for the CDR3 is TGTGCCAGCAGCGCCCGACGGACAGGGGACACTGAAGCTTTCTTT.

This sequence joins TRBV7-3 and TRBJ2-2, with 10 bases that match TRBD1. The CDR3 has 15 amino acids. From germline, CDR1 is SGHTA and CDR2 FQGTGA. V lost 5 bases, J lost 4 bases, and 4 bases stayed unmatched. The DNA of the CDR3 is TGTGCCAGCAGCGCTGGACAGGGGGGCACCGGGGAGCTGTTTTTT. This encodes CASSAGQGGTGELFF.

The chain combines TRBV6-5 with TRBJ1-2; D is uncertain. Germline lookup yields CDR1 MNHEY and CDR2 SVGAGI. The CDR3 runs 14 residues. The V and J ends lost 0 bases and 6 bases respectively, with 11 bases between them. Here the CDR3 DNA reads TGTGCCAGCAGTTACTCGGCAACAGAGAATGGCTACACCTTC. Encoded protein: CASSYSATENGYTF.

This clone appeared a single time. In nucleotides, the CDR3 is TGTGCCAGCCGGGACAGGGTCCGATCTAGGGAGCAGTACTTC. It is translated as CASRDRVRSREQYF. The chain combines TRBV2 with TRBJ2-7; 9 bases fit TRBD1. Trimming at V came to 8 bases and at J to 7 bases, leaving 12 bases not matched to a gene. Germline CDR1 and CDR2: SNHLY and FYNNEI. CDR3 size: 14 residues.

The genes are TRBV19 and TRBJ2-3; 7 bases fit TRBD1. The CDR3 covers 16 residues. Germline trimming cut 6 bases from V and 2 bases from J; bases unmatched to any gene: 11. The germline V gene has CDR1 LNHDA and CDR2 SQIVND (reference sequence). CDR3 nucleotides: TGTGCCAGTAGCCAAACACCGGGACAGATCACAGATACGCAGTATTTT. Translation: CASSQTPGQITDTQYF. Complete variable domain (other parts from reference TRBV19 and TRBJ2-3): DGGITQSPKYLFRKEGQNVTLSCEQNLNHDAMYWYRQDPGQGLRLIYYSQIVNDFQKGDIAEGYSVSREKKESFPLTVTSAQKNPTAFYLCASSQTPGQITDTQYFGPGTRLTVL.

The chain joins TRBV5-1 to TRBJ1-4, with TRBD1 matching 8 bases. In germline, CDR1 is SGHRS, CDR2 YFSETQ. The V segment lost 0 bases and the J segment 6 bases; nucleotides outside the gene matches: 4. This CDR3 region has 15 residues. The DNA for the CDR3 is TGCGCCAGCAGCTTGGGCGCAGGGGGCGATGAAAAACTGTTTTTT. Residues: CASSLGAGGDEKLFF.

As DNA, the CDR3 is TGTGCCAGCAGTCCAGGATGGCTCAATGAGCAGTTCTTC. This translates into CASSPGWLNEQFF. The genes are TRBV28 and TRBJ2-1; D is undetermined. In germline, CDR1 is MDHEN, CDR2 SYDVKM. The CDR3 is 13 amino acids. The V end lost 5 bases, the J end lost 6 bases, and 11 bases lay between the germline ends.

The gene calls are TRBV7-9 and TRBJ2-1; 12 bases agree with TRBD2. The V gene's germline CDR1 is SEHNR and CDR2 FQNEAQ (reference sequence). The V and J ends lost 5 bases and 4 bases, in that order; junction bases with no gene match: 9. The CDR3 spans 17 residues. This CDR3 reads CASSQDFTSGGYNEQFF. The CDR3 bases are TGTGCCAGCAGCCAGGACTTCACTAGCGGGGGGTACAATGAGCAGTTCTTC. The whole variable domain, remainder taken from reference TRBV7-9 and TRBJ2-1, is DTGVSQNPRHKITKRGQNVTFRCDPISEHNRLYWYRQTLGQGPEFLTYFQNEAQLEKSRLLSDRFSAERPKGSFSTLEIQRTEQGDSAMYLCASSQDFTSGGYNEQFFGPGTRLTVL.

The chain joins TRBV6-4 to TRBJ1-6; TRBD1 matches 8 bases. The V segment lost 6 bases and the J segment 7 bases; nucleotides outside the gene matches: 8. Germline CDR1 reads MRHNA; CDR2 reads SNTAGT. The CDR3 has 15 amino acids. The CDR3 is CASSPQGGENSPLHF. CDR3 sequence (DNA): TGTGCCAGCAGCCCACAGGGGGGCGAAAATTCACCCCTCCACTTT.

As DNA, the CDR3 is TGTGCCAGCAGCCTTGGAACAGGGGGGTCGGTCTCACCCCTCCACTTT. Its protein product is CASSLGTGGSVSPLHF. The rearrangement uses TRBV3-1 (or the pseudogene TRBV3-2) and TRBJ1-6; 8 positions match TRBD1. Germline CDR1 is LGHDT and CDR2 is YNNKEL (reference sequence). The V gene end was trimmed by 4 bases and the J gene end by 10 bases; junction bases not matched to a gene: 12. The CDR3 has 16 residues.

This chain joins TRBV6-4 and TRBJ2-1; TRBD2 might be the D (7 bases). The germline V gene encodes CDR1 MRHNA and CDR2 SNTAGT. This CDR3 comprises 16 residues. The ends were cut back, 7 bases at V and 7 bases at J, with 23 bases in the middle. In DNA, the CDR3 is TGTGCCAGCAAGAGAGATGCGGGGGCCCGGGTGAATGAGCAGTTCTTC. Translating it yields CASKRDAGARVNEQFF.

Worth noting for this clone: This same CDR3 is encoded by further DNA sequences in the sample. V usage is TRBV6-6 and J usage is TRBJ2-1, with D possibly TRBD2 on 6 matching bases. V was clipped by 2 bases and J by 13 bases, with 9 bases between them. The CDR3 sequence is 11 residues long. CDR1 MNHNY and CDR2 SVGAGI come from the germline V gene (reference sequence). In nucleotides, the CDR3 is TGTGCCAGCAGTTACGGGCGGGGACAGTTCTTC. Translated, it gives CASSYGRGQFF.

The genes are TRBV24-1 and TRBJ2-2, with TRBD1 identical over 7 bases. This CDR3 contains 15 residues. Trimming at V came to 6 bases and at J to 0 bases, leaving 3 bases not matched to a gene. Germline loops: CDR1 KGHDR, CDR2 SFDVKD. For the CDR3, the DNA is TGTGCCACCAGTCCGGGACAGCCGAACACCGGGGAGCTGTTTTTT. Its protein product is CATSPGQPNTGELFF.

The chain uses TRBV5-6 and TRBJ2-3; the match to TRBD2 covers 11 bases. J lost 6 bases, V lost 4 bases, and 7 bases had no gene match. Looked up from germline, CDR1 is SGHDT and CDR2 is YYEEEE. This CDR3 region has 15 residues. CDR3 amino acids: CASSGTSGFGDTQYF. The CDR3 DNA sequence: TGTGCCAGCAGCGGGACTAGCGGTTTTGGGGATACGCAGTATTTT.

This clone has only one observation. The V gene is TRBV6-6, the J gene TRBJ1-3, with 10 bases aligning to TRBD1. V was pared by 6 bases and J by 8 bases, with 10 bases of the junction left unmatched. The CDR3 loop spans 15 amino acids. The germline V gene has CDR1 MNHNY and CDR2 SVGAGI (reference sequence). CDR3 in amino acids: CASRGGTGARHTIYF. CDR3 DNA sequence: TGTGCCAGCAGAGGCGGGACAGGGGCGAGGCACACCATATATTTT.

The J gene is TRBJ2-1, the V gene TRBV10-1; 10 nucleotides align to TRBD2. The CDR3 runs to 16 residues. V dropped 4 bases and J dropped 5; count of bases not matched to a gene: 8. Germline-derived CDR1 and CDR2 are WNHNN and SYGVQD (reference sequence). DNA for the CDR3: TGCGCCAGCAGTGGTAATGTAGCGGGGGGCAACAATGAGCAGTTCTTC. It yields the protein CASSGNVAGGNNEQFF.

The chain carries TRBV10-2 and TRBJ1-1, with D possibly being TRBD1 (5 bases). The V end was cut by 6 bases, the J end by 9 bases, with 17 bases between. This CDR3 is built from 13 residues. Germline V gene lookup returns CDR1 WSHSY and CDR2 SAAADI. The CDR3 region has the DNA TGCGCCAGCAGCGGGACTGCCAACGCTAAAGCTTTCTTT. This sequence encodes CASSGTANAKAFF.

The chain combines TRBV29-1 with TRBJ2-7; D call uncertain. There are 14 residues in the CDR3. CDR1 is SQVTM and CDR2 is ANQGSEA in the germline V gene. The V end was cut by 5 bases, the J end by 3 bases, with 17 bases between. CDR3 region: CSVITRPHIYEQYF. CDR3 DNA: TGCAGCGTTATCACCCGTCCGCACATCTACGAGCAGTACTTC.

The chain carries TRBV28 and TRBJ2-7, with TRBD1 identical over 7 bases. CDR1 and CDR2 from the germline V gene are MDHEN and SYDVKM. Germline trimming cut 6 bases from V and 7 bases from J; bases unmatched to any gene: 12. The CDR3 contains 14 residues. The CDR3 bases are TGTGCCAGCAGGGGATGGACAGGAGCTGAGGAGCAGTACTTC. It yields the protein CASRGWTGAEEQYF.

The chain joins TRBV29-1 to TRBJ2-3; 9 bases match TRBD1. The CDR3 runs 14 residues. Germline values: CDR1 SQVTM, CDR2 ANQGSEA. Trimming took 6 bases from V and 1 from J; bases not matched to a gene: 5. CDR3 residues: CSVERQGGTDTQYF. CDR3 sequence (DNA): TGCAGCGTCGAACGACAGGGGGGCACAGATACGCAGTATTTT.

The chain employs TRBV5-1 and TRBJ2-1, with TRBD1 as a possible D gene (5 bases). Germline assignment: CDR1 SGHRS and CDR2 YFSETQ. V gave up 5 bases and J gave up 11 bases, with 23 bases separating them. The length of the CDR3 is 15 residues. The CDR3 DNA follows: TGCGCCAGCAGTCTCATGGGGCTACAGATTGGTCAGCAGTTCTTC. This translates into CASSLMGLQIGQQFF.

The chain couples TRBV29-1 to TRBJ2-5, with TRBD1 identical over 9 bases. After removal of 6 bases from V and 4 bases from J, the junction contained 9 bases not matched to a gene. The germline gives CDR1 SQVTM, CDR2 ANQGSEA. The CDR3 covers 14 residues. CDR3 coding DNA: TGCAGCGTGAAGACCGGGACAGGGAGAGAGACCCAGTACTTC. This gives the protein CSVKTGTGRETQYF.

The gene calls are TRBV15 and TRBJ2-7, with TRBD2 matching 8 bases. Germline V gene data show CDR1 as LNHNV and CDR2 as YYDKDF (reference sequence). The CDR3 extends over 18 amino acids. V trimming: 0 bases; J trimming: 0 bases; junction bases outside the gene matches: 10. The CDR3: CATSRDQGLAALSYEQYF. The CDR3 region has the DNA TGTGCCACCAGCAGAGACCAAGGACTAGCAGCTCTCTCCTACGAGCAGTACTTC.

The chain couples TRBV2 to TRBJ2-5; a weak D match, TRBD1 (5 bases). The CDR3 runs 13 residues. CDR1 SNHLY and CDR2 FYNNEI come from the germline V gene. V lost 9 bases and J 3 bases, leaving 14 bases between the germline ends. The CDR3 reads CASGWGSEETQYF. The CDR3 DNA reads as TGTGCCAGTGGTTGGGGCTCGGAAGAGACCCAGTACTTC.